Below, 22 T cell receptor beta chains from the same sample are listed, as sequenced in a study of T cell responses to AZD1222 COVID-19 vaccine. Profiled with immunoSEQ multiplex PCR; TCRdb holds only in-frame clones, not every one. Among 130,000 to 150,000 clones listed, just over 85% were seen once. The sample consisted of peripheral blood, taken 28 days after the second AZD1222 dose. The receptors shown here come from an adult who received the AZD1222 COVID-19 vaccine.

The table lists this clone with a count of one. The genes are TRBV12-3 or TRBV12-4 and TRBJ1-1; tentatively, D is TRBD1 (5 bases). Trimming removed 3 bases from V and 5 bases from J, with 10 bases in between. This CDR3 is built from 13 residues. CDR3 in amino acids: CASSFLRGTEAFF. The CDR3 DNA follows: TGTGCCAGCAGTTTCCTCCGGGGGACTGAAGCTTTCTTT.

CDR3 DNA: TGTGCCAGCAGCCGAAGACAGGGGACCTACGAGCAGTACTTC. Translated, it gives CASSRRQGTYEQYF. This chain connects TRBV7-9 to TRBJ2-7; 8 nucleotides align to TRBD1. The germline V gene has CDR1 SEHNR and CDR2 FQNEAQ (reference sequence). J was trimmed by 2 bases and V by 5 bases; bases with no gene match: 5. The CDR3 length is 14 residues.

This clone has a single count. The chain has TRBV6-5 and TRBJ2-3; tentatively, D is TRBD2 (6 bases). The germline gives CDR1 MNHEY, CDR2 SVGAGI. V was pared by 0 bases and J by 1 base, with 11 bases between. The CDR3 consists of 16 residues. CDR3 sequence (DNA): TGTGCCAGCAGTTACTCCGCGGGACTCGGCACAGATACGCAGTATTTT. Protein: CASSYSAGLGTDTQYF.

The rearrangement links TRBV19 to TRBJ2-5; the D gene is possibly TRBD2 (7 bases). Trimming shortened V by 6 bases and J by 4 bases, and 12 bases separated the two germline ends. Per the germline V gene, CDR1 is LNHDA and CDR2 is SQIVND (reference sequence). The CDR3 spans 13 residues. CDR3 sequence: CASSGGRRETQYF. The CDR3, as DNA: TGTGCCAGTAGCGGGGGGCGTAGAGAGACCCAGTACTTC.

This clone was recorded a few times. The chain employs TRBV3-1 (or the pseudogene TRBV3-2) and TRBJ2-7; D ambiguous. Trimming removed 1 base at V and 9 bases at J, with 19 bases between. The CDR3 covers 15 residues. The germline gives CDR1 LGHDT, CDR2 YNNKEL (reference sequence). In nucleotides, the CDR3 is TGTGCCAGCAGCCAAGGAAGCCAGGCCGCTTCGTGGCAGTACTTC. Encoded protein: CASSQGSQAASWQYF.

V and J are TRBV2 and TRBJ2-3; 9 bases map to TRBD1. The germline CDR1 and CDR2 sequences are SNHLY and FYNNEI. The CDR3 is made up of 15 amino acids. V gave up 4 bases and J gave up 3 bases; unmatched junction bases: 5. CDR3 amino acids: CASSGSTGGTDTQYF. The CDR3 coding sequence is TGTGCCAGCAGTGGATCGACAGGGGGGACAGATACGCAGTATTTT.

The chain links TRBV23-1 to TRBJ1-2; D call uncertain. TRBV23-1 is sorted into the ORF group, with uncertain function. V was trimmed by 11 bases and J by 1 base, leaving 8 bases between them. The CDR3 loop spans 11 amino acids. CDR3 DNA: TGCGCCCGGGATGTTAACTATGGCTACACCTTC. Amino acid sequence: CARDVNYGYTF.

The chain joins TRBV28 to TRBJ2-2, with D unclear. The V end was cut by 2 bases, the J end by 5 bases, with 9 bases between. This CDR3 has 14 residues. The germline gives CDR1 MDHEN, CDR2 SYDVKM. The CDR3 region is CASSLGSGTGELFF. CDR3 coding DNA: TGTGCCAGCAGTTTAGGTAGTGGGACCGGGGAGCTGTTTTTT.

With regard to this clone: This CDR3 is also generated by other DNA sequences in the sample. CDR3 in amino acids: CASTGFTEAFF. The CDR3 nucleotides read TGTGCCAGCACCGGCTTCACTGAAGCTTTCTTT. The chain combines TRBV27 with TRBJ1-1, with D hard to call. V lost 7 bases to trimming and J lost 4 bases, with 7 bases between them. This CDR3 spans 11 amino acids. Germline CDR1 and CDR2: MNHEY and SMNVEV (reference sequence).

The V and J genes are TRBV18 and TRBJ2-1, with 15 bases that match TRBD2. Germline V gene lookup returns CDR1 KGHSH and CDR2 LQKENI. With 5 bases clipped from V and 1 base from J, the junction kept 6 bases outside the gene matches. The CDR3 sequence is 18 residues long. The CDR3, as DNA: TGTGCCAGCTCAACAAGGGGACTAGCGGGGGGATCCTACAATGAGCAGTTCTTC. Protein: CASSTRGLAGGSYNEQFF.

V and J are TRBV5-6 and TRBJ1-1; D is possibly TRBD1 (5 bases). V gave up 4 bases and J gave up 2 bases, with 15 bases separating them. CDR1 and CDR2 from the germline V gene are SGHDT and YYEEEE. The CDR3 length is 15 residues. CDR3 loop: CASSPKGRVNTEAFF. The CDR3, as DNA: TGTGCCAGCAGCCCGAAGGGACGGGTTAACACTGAAGCTTTCTTT.

This clone was observed a handful of times. The V gene is TRBV11-2, the J gene TRBJ1-1, with unresolved D. Germline V lookup: CDR1 SGHAT, CDR2 FQNNGV. The CDR3 loop spans 11 amino acids. Deletions cut 2 bases from V and 11 bases from J, with 9 bases between. The CDR3 nucleotides are TGTGCCAGCAGCTTATGGTATCAGGCTTTCTTT. Translating it yields CASSLWYQAFF.

This sequence joins TRBV9 and TRBJ2-1; tentatively, D is TRBD1 (5 bases). The CDR3 covers 14 residues. V shed 3 bases and J shed 7 bases, with 14 bases lying between them. Germline V gives CDR1 SGDLS, CDR2 YYNGEE. The CDR3 coding sequence is TGTGCCAGCAGCGGGGGCTTCGGTGAAAATGAGCAGTTCTTC. Protein: CASSGGFGENEQFF.

V gene TRBV4-2 combines with J gene TRBJ1-1, with D possibly being TRBD1 (5 bases). Germline V gene sequence: CDR1 LGHNA, CDR2 YNFKEQ. V lost 8 bases and J lost 5, with 18 bases in between. CDR3 size: 14 residues. The CDR3 sequence: CASGVVGTLTEAFF. The CDR3 DNA reads as TGTGCCAGCGGAGTGGTGGGGACGTTAACTGAAGCTTTCTTT.

The chain uses TRBV2 and TRBJ1-3, with D hard to call. V was pared by 6 bases and J by 0 bases, with 9 bases between. The germline gives CDR1 SNHLY, CDR2 FYNNEI. This CDR3 spans 14 amino acids. CDR3 coding DNA: TGTGCCAGCAGCGATCAAGCCTCTGGAAACACCATATATTTT. Translating gives CASSDQASGNTIYF.

The rearrangement joins TRBV19 to TRBJ1-5; no reliable D call. Germline lookup yields CDR1 LNHDA and CDR2 SQIVND (reference sequence). Trimming stripped 4 bases from V and 0 bases from J, with 13 bases between. The CDR3 has 16 residues. This CDR3 is CASSNERVLSNQPQHF. In DNA, the CDR3 is TGTGCCAGTAGTAACGAGCGGGTCCTTAGCAATCAGCCCCAGCATTTT.

The V and J genes are TRBV5-1 and TRBJ2-1; TRBD2 matches at 11 bases. This CDR3 contains 17 residues. With V trimmed by 4 bases and J by 5 bases, 11 bases remained unmatched. Germline CDR1 SGHRS, CDR2 YFSETQ. The CDR3 loop reads CASSGTGTSGNHNEQFF. For the CDR3, the DNA is TGCGCCAGCAGCGGAACCGGGACTAGCGGAAACCACAATGAGCAGTTCTTC.

The CDR3 spells CASSTGTGEYEQYF. CDR3 nucleotide sequence: TGTGCCAGCTCAACCGGGACAGGGGAATACGAGCAGTACTTC. This chain links TRBV18 with TRBJ2-7, with 10 bases aligning to TRBD1. Germline lookup yields CDR1 KGHSH and CDR2 LQKENI. The CDR3 is 14 amino acids. V was clipped by 5 bases and J by 4 bases; unmatched bases: 5.

A word on this clone: An end of the junction differs from the germline gene, which may be a read error. The chain couples TRBV24-1 to TRBJ1-1; D may be TRBD1 (6 bases). The CDR3 is 12 amino acids. CDR1 is KGHDR and CDR2 is SFDVKD in the germline V gene. The CDR3 nucleotides are TGTGCCACGAGTGAGGGGGACGGTGAAGCTTTCTTT. Its translation is CATSEGDGEAFF.

The chain has TRBV9 and TRBJ2-4; no clear D. V lost 0 bases and J lost 5, with 15 bases in between. The CDR3 runs to 16 residues. Per the germline V gene, CDR1 is SGDLS and CDR2 is YYNGEE. In nucleotides, the CDR3 is TGTGCCAGCAGCGTAGCTCCGACTCTTCTCGAAAACATTCAGTACTTC. Protein product: CASSVAPTLLENIQYF.

The gene calls are TRBV5-6 and TRBJ1-4; D is uncertain. This CDR3 spans 14 amino acids. V was cut by 4 bases and J by 8 bases, with 15 bases left in between. Germline V lookup: CDR1 SGHDT, CDR2 YYEEEE. CDR3 in amino acids: CASSPRGRGEKLFF. The CDR3 nucleotides are TGTGCCAGCAGCCCGAGAGGTCGCGGGGAAAAACTGTTTTTT.

The V and J genes are TRBV19 and TRBJ2-1; 8 bases agree with TRBD1. The CDR3 loop spans 14 amino acids. Losses at the gene ends were 5 bases for V and 6 bases for J; bases not matched to a gene: 6. Germline V gives CDR1 LNHDA, CDR2 SQIVND (reference sequence). The CDR3 loop reads CASSPGQAFNEQFF. CDR3 coding DNA: TGTGCCAGTAGTCCGGGACAGGCATTCAATGAGCAGTTCTTC.